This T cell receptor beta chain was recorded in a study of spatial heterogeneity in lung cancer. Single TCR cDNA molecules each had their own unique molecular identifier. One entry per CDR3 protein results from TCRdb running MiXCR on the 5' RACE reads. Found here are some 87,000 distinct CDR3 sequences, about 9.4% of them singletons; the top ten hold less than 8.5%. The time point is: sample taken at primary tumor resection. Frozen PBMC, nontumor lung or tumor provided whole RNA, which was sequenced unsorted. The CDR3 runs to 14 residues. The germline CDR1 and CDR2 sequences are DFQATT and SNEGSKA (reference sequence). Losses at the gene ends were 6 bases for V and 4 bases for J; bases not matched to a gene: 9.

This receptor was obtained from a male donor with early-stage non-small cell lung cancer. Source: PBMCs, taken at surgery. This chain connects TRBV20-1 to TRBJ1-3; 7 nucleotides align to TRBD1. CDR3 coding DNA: TGCAGTGCCACCCAGGGGGGGCCCGGAAACACCATATATTTT. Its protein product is CSATQGGPGNTIYF.